A selection of T cell receptor beta chains follows, all from one sample in a study of shared clonotypes between healthy human individuals. The protocol was immunoSEQ multiplex PCR, while the TCRdb copy is restricted to in-frame clones and leaves out a portion. Of over 2 million clones listed, less than 95% are singletons. The source material was naive CD4+ T cells from PBMCs. The receptor source for this set is a man between 18 and 29 years old in good health. Some clones in this sample may be carry-over from other donors' samples. Both conserved end residues are part of each CDR3. The D gene is left open where the match is weak. Expanded clones get a size class; other rows say once, few or many, or leave the size out.

D gene	CDR3 length	clone size	V gene	J gene	CDR3 DNA	CDR3 protein
TRBD1	14	-	TRBV6-6	TRBJ1-1	TGTGCCAGCAGTGCCGACAGGGGGAACACTGAAGCTTTCTTT	CASSADRGNTEAFF
TRBD1	16	-	TRBV7-3	TRBJ2-2	TGTGCCAGCAGCTTATACCAGGGGGCGAACACCGGGGAGCTGTTTTTT	CASSLYQGANTGELFF
-	12	-	TRBV7-9	TRBJ2-5	TGTGCCAGCAGCAGGGACTCCGGCACCCAGTACTTC	CASSRDSGTQYF
-	12	-	TRBV27	TRBJ1-4	TGTGCCAGCAGTTTAAGGGGGGCGAAACTGTTTTTT	CASSLRGAKLFF
-	13	-	TRBV29-1	TRBJ1-1	TGCAGCGTTGTCAGTCAATCGGGCACTGAAGCTTTCTTT	CSVVSQSGTEAFF
-	16	-	TRBV5-1	TRBJ2-7	TGCGCCAGCAGCCAAGACCTAGGGGCAGTTGGCTACGAGCAGTACTTC	CASSQDLGAVGYEQYF
TRBD1	15	-	TRBV7-8	TRBJ2-1	TGTGCCAGCAGCCGCGAGCGGACAGGAAGGAATGAGCAGTTCTTC	CASSRERTGRNEQFF
-	11	-	TRBV28	TRBJ2-7	TGTGCCAGCAGAATGACCCGTGAAAGCTTCTTC	CASRMTRESFF
TRBD2	14	-	TRBV11-2	TRBJ2-1	TGTGCCAGCAGCTTAGGGCGGGAGGCCGATGAGCAGTTCTTC	CASSLGREADEQFF
-	13	-	TRBV29-1	TRBJ2-3	TGCAGCGTGACCGGAACAAACACAGATACGCAGTATTTT	CSVTGTNTDTQYF
TRBD1	15	-	TRBV28	TRBJ2-1	TGTGCCAGCAGGAGCGAGGGACAGGGTACAAATGAGCAGTTCTTC	CASRSEGQGTNEQFF
-	17	-	TRBV10-3	TRBJ2-2	TGTGCCATCAGTGAGGGGGTCGGCCAGGGGAGCACCGGGGAGCTGTTTTTT	CAISEGVGQGSTGELFF
-	12	-	TRBV18	TRBJ2-3	TGTGCCAGCTCACCATTCGAAGATACGCAGTATTTT	CASSPFEDTQYF
-	17	-	TRBV19	TRBJ2-6	TGTGCCAGTAGTATCGGGGGAAACTACTCTGGGGCCAACGTCCTGACTTTC	CASSIGGNYSGANVLTF
TRBD1	14	-	TRBV7-3	TRBJ1-1	TGTGCCAGCAGCTTAATCGGGACAGCGACTGAAGCTTTCTTT	CASSLIGTATEAFF
-	16	-	TRBV28	TRBJ2-2	TGTGCCAGCAGTTCAGACTGGGCTTTGAACACCGGGGAGCTGTTTTTT	CASSSDWALNTGELFF
TRBD2	15	once	TRBV7-6	TRBJ2-5	TGTGCCAGCAGCTTAGTCCGGGAGGTAGGAGAGACCCAGTACTTC	CASSLVREVGETQYF
-	12	-	TRBV29-1	TRBJ1-2	TGCAGCGTTGGAACCCGTATATATGGCTACACCTTC	CSVGTRIYGYTF
-	17	-	TRBV5-1	TRBJ2-2	TGCGCCAGCAGCCTCCTACTGGACGGTTCGAACACCGGGGAGCTGTTTTTT	CASSLLLDGSNTGELFF
-	15	-	TRBV4-1	TRBJ2-4	TGCGCCAGCAGCAGCCCACGCGACCGCCCGGGCATTCAGTACTTC	CASSSPRDRPGIQYF